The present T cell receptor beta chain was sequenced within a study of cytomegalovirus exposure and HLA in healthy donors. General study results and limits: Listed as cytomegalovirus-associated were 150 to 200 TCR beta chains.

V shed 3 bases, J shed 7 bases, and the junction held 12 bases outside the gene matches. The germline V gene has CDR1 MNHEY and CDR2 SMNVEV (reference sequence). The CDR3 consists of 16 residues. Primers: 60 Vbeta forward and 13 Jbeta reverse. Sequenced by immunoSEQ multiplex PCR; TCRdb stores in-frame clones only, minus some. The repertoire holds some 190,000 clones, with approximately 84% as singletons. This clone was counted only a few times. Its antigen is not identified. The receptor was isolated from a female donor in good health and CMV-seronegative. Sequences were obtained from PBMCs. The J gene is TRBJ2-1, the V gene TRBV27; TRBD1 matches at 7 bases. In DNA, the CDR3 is TGTGCCAGCAGTTTCCAAGGGACAGCCTGGGGTAATGAGCAGTTCTTC. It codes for CASSFQGTAWGNEQFF.